The clone carrying this TCR beta chain has ten or more counts. The antigen is undetermined. This record belongs to a study of T cells in Graves' hyperthyroidism and ophthalmopathy. Study summary: Blood from the periphery was taken at initial diagnosis, before any treatment.

Study outcomes and limitations: In validation, the model predicted ophthalmopathy. These predictions came a median about 6.5 months before onset. Also found in blood were most expanded thyroid clonotypes above 0.001.

The TCR beta CDR3 regions underwent amplification using RNA transcripts as the source. Researchers ran a first-round RT-PCR on the TCR CDR3 using the HTBI primer set. A single record per CDR3 protein comes from TCRdb applying MiXCR to the multiplex PCR reads. This table holds more than 350,000 distinct CDR3 sequences, about 15% found once. Exclusion followed for patients with uncontrolled infection, other autoimmune disease, pregnancy or lactation. The CDR3 is 13 amino acids. Germline CDR1 is MDHEN and CDR2 is SYDVKM. Trimming cost V 5 bases and J 4 bases, with 11 bases left between them. The sequence came from a woman between 25 and 40 years old with Graves' ophthalmopathy. V and J are TRBV28 and TRBJ1-2; a possible D gene is TRBD1 (6 bases). Sequencing was performed on blood. The CDR3, as DNA: TGTGCCAGCAGTCCAACAGGGATCTATGGCTACACCTTC. It translates to CASSPTGIYGYTF.